This TCR beta chain was identified in a study of blood T cell repertoires in COVID-19. The wider study: The United States, Italy and Spain provided the acute and convalescent COVID-19 samples.

The CDR3 contains 15 residues. CDR1 LNHNV and CDR2 YYDKDF come from the germline V gene (reference sequence). Trimming stripped 1 base from V and 0 bases from J, with 8 bases between. Original handling: Reference gene primer amplification in the assay estimated nucleated cell counts. Sequenced by immunoSEQ multiplex PCR; TCRdb stores in-frame clones only, minus some. V, J and clone size are taken as reported in that table, and D and trimming were inferred from the DNA itself. The sample consists of around 360,000 clones, 80% to 90% of them appearing once. The chain recombines TRBV15 with TRBJ2-3, with D possibly being TRBD1 (6 bases). The source material was peripheral blood. The source of this sequence is a woman aged 30 to 39 with COVID-19, enrolled during active disease. The CDR3 region has the DNA TGTGCCACCAGCAGAGGACAGGCTAGCACAGATACGCAGTATTTT. Translated: CATSRGQASTDTQYF.